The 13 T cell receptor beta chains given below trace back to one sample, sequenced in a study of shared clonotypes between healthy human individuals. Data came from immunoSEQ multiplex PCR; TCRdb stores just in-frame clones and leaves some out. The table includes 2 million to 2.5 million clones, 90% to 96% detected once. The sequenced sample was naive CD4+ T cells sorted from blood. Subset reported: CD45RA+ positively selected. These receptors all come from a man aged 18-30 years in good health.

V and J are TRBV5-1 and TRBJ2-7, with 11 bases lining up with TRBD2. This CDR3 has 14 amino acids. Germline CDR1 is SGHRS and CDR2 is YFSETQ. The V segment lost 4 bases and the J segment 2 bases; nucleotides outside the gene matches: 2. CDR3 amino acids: CASSTLAGAYEQYF. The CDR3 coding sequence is TGCGCCAGCAGCACACTAGCGGGGGCCTACGAGCAGTACTTC.

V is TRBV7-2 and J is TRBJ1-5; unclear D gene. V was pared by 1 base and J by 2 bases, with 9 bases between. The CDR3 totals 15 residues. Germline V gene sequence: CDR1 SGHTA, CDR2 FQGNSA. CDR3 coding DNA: TGTGCCAGCAGCTTAGGATCCACCGGCAATCAGCCCCAGCATTTT. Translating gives CASSLGSTGNQPQHF.

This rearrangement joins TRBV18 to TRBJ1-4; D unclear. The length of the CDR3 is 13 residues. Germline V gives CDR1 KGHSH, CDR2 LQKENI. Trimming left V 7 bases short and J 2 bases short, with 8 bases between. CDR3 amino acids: CASYDGTNEKLFF. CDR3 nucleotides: TGTGCCAGCTACGACGGGACTAATGAAAAACTGTTTTTT.

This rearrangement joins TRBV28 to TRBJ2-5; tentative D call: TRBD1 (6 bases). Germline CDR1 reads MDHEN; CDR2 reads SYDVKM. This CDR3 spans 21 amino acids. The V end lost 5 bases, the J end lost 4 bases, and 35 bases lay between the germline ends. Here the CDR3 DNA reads TGTGCCAGCAGTCTAGGTTATCTTGGACAGTCCTTGGCGAGGGTTAGAGAGACCCAGTACTTC. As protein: CASSLGYLGQSLARVRETQYF.

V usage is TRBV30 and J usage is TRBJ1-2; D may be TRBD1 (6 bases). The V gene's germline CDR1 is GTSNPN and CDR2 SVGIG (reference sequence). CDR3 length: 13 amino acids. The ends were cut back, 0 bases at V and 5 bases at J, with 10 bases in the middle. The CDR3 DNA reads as TGTGCCTGGAGTGTAGATCAGGGGTATGGCTACACCTTC. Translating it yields CAWSVDQGYGYTF.

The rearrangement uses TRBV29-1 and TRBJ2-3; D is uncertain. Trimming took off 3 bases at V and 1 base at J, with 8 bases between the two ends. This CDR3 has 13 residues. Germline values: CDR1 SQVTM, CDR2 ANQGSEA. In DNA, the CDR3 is TGCAGCGTTGAGAGTGCTCGCACAGATACGCAGTATTTT. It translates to CSVESARTDTQYF.

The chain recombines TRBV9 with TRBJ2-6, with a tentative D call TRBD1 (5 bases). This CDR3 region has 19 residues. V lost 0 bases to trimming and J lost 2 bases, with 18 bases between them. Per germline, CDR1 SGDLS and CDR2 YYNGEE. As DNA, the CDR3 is TGTGCCAGCAGCGTAGGGGAAGGCTGGGGCTCTGCTGGGGCCAACGTCCTGACTTTC. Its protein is CASSVGEGWGSAGANVLTF.

The CDR3 nucleotides read TGTGCCAGCAGCCAACTGGGACTAGCGGGAGGGAGTGAGCAGTTCTTC. Translated: CASSQLGLAGGSEQFF. The rearrangement joins TRBV7-2 to TRBJ2-1, with 16 bases aligning to TRBD2. Germline CDR1 and CDR2: SGHTA and FQGNSA. The CDR3 runs to 16 residues. V lost 5 bases to trimming and J lost 9 bases; unmatched junction nucleotides: 7.

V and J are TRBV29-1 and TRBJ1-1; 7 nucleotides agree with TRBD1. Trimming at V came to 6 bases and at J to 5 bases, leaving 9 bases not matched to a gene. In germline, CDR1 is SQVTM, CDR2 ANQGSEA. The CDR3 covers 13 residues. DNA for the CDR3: TGCAGCGTACAGGGGATGGGAAGAACTGAAGCTTTCTTT. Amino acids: CSVQGMGRTEAFF.

The CDR3, as DNA: TGTGCCAGCAGTGAATATAGGTCTTTCTTT. Its protein is CASSEYRSFF. The rearrangement uses TRBV6-1 and TRBJ1-1; no clear D. There are 10 residues in the CDR3. The germline CDR1 and CDR2 sequences are MNHNS and SASEGT. The ends were cut back, 2 bases at V and 12 bases at J, with 7 bases in the middle.

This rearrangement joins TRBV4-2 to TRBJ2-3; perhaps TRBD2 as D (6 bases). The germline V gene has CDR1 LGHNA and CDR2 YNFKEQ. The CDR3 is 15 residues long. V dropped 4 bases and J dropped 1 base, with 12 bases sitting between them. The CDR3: CASSPSTGGTDTQYF. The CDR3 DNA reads TGTGCCAGCAGCCCCTCGACGGGGGGCACAGATACGCAGTATTTT.

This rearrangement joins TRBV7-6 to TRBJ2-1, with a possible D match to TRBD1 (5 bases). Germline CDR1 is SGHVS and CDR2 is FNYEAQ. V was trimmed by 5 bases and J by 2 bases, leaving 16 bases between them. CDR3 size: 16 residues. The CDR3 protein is CASSPRAGAAYNEQFF. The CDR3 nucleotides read TGTGCCAGCAGCCCCCGGGCTGGGGCGGCCTACAATGAGCAGTTCTTC. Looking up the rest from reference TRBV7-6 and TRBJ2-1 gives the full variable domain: GAGVSQSPRYKVTKRGQDVALRCDPISGHVSLYWYRQALGQGPEFLTYFNYEAQQDKSGLPNDRFSAERPEGSISTLTIQRTEQRDSAMYRCASSPRAGAAYNEQFFGPGTRLTVL.

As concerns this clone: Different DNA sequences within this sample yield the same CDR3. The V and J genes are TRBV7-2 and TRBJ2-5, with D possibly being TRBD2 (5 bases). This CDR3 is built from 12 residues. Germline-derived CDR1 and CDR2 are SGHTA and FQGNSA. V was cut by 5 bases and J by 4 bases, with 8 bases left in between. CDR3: CASSRGVETQYF. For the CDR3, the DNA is TGTGCCAGCAGCCGGGGAGTAGAGACCCAGTACTTC.